Below, 12 T cell receptor beta chains from the same sample are listed, as sequenced in a study of cytomegalovirus exposure and HLA in healthy donors. Here immunoSEQ multiplex PCR was the method, and the copy in TCRdb shows in-frame clones only, minus some. The repertoire holds about 250,000 clones, with more than 85% as singletons. The specimen was PBMCs. Receptors originate from a man between 18 and 35 years old in good health and CMV-seropositive.

This sequence joins TRBV5-1 and TRBJ2-1; D unclear. CDR3 length: 17 residues. The germline V gene has CDR1 SGHRS and CDR2 YFSETQ. V dropped 4 bases and J dropped 4 bases, with 21 bases sitting between them. CDR3 in amino acids: CASSPPSPSYLYNEQFF. The CDR3 DNA reads TGCGCCAGCAGCCCCCCGTCCCCTTCCTACTTATACAATGAGCAGTTCTTC.

V gene TRBV2 combines with J gene TRBJ1-4; no reliable D call. This CDR3 has 14 amino acids. The germline V gene has CDR1 SNHLY and CDR2 FYNNEI. Trimming left V 2 bases short and J 5 bases short, with 9 bases between. Written as DNA, the CDR3 is TGTGCCAGCAGTGAAAGCGTACCGAATGAAAAACTGTTTTTT. Amino acid sequence: CASSESVPNEKLFF.

The rearrangement uses TRBV27 and TRBJ2-3; D gene uncertain. V was clipped by 9 bases and J by 6 bases, with 13 bases between them. The germline CDR1 and CDR2 sequences are MNHEY and SMNVEV (reference sequence). This CDR3 has 12 residues. This CDR3 is CASTSLSDTQYF. The CDR3 DNA sequence: TGTGCCAGTACGTCCCTATCGGATACGCAGTATTTT.

The sample holds many counts of this clone. The chain is built from TRBV7-8 and TRBJ2-7; possible D gene TRBD2, 5 bases. CDR3 length: 11 amino acids. CDR1 is SGHVS and CDR2 is FQNEAQ in the germline V gene. The ends were cut back, 5 bases at V and 7 bases at J, with 9 bases in the middle. The CDR3 region has the DNA TGTGCCAGCAGCCCTAGCCGGGAGCAGTACTTC. Its protein product is CASSPSREQYF.

The V gene is TRBV19, the J gene TRBJ1-2; no clear D. Germline V gene lookup returns CDR1 LNHDA and CDR2 SQIVND (reference sequence). V was cut by 7 bases and J by 4 bases, with 10 bases left in between. This CDR3 is built from 12 residues. In DNA form, the CDR3 reads TGTGCCAGTACCATCGGCCCCTATGGCTACACCTTC. Residues: CASTIGPYGYTF.

This clone appeared a few times. The V and J genes are TRBV5-4 and TRBJ2-3, with TRBD1 matching 8 bases. The ends lost 3 bases at V and 1 base at J; junction bases unmatched: 1. This CDR3 is 14 amino acids long. CDR1 and CDR2 from the germline V gene are SGHNT and YYREEE (reference sequence). CDR3 loop: CASSWGQGTDTQYF. The CDR3 DNA reads TGTGCCAGCAGCTGGGGACAGGGCACAGATACGCAGTATTTT.

Details on this clone: The sample carries other DNA sequences with the same CDR3. V is TRBV11-2 and J is TRBJ1-1; D remains ambiguous. Germline CDR1 SGHAT, CDR2 FQNNGV. The CDR3 is made up of 13 amino acids. Trimming left V 2 bases short and J 1 base short, with 5 bases between. CDR3 in amino acids: CASSLRENTEAFF. Here the CDR3 DNA reads TGTGCCAGCAGCTTACGGGAGAACACTGAAGCTTTCTTT. The variable domain in full, with the rest retrieved from reference TRBV11-2 and TRBJ1-1, is EAGVAQSPRYKIIEKRQSVAFWCNPISGHATLYWYQQILGQGPKLLIQFQNNGVVDDSQLPKDRFSAERLKGVDSTLKIQPAKLEDSAVYLCASSLRENTEAFFGQGTRLTVV.

This clone was found once. The chain joins TRBV7-9 to TRBJ2-2; a weak D match, TRBD2 (5 bases). The CDR3 totals 14 residues. Germline loops: CDR1 SEHNR, CDR2 FQNEAQ (reference sequence). The V gene lost 3 bases and the J gene lost 4 bases, with 9 bases spanning the gap. This CDR3 reads CASSFLAPTGELFF. CDR3 nucleotides: TGTGCCAGCAGCTTTCTAGCCCCCACCGGGGAGCTGTTTTTT.

This clone was recorded a few times. This chain joins TRBV5-1 and TRBJ1-2, with D uncertain. The CDR3 loop spans 14 amino acids. Germline CDR1 is SGHRS and CDR2 is YFSETQ. V lost 0 bases, J lost 6 bases, and 12 bases lay in between. CDR3 loop: CASSLEGWQNGYTF. CDR3 DNA sequence: TGCGCCAGCAGCTTGGAGGGTTGGCAGAATGGCTACACCTTC.

The chain recombines TRBV9 with TRBJ2-1, with a tentative D call TRBD2 (6 bases). Trimming shortened V by 4 bases and J by 6 bases, and 17 bases separated the two germline ends. The length of the CDR3 is 15 residues. Germline V lookup: CDR1 SGDLS, CDR2 YYNGEE. CDR3 sequence reads: CASSRRRDDGNEQFF. The CDR3 DNA follows: TGTGCCAGCAGCCGGAGGCGGGATGACGGCAATGAGCAGTTCTTC.

The chain carries TRBV30 and TRBJ2-4; D is ambiguous. The CDR3 runs to 14 residues. V lost 0 bases to trimming and J lost 2 bases, with 8 bases between them. The germline V gene has CDR1 GTSNPN and CDR2 SVGIG (reference sequence). The CDR3 here is CAWSVGASKNIQYF. CDR3 nucleotides: TGTGCCTGGAGTGTGGGCGCCTCCAAAAACATTCAGTACTTC.

This rearrangement joins TRBV10-3 to TRBJ2-7, with 7 bases lining up with TRBD2. The CDR3 has 15 amino acids. Trimming took 2 bases from V and 4 from J; bases not matched to a gene: 8. Per the germline V gene, CDR1 is ENHRY and CDR2 is SYGVKD. The CDR3 here is CAISELNPSGYEQYF. The CDR3 DNA reads as TGTGCCATCAGTGAGCTTAATCCTAGCGGTTACGAGCAGTACTTC.